Below are 17 T cell receptor beta chains sequenced from a single sample in a study of beta chain features in type 1 diabetes. Points from the study as a whole: Shortening of TCRB CDR3s, moderate but significant, appeared in all four CD4+ subsets of Type 1 diabetes patients.

Expressed TCRB transcripts were sequenced, since all the RNA that had been isolated was reverse transcribed. Libraries were prepared by immunoSEQ multiplex PCR; TCRdb keeps only in-frame clonotypes and omits some of them. The table includes hundreds of thousands of clones, approximately 15% detected once. The antigens of these receptors remain unknown. The specimen sequenced was naive CD4+ T cells from blood. These TCRs come from a man between 18 and 35 years old with type 1 diabetes.

The gene calls are TRBV25-1 and TRBJ1-6; no firm D call. The CDR3 has 15 amino acids. V lost 4 bases and J lost 6, with 13 bases in between. Germline CDR1 reads MGHDK; CDR2 reads SYGVNS. The CDR3 loop is CASSGISDLNSPLHF. CDR3 DNA sequence: TGTGCCAGCAGTGGAATCAGCGATCTTAATTCACCCCTCCACTTT.

This clone was detected only a few times. The rearrangement joins TRBV27 to TRBJ2-1, with D tentatively TRBD1 (9 bases). V gave up 4 bases and J gave up 1 base, with 32 bases separating them. Germline-derived CDR1 and CDR2 are MNHEY and SMNVEV (reference sequence). The CDR3 extends over 22 amino acids. DNA for the CDR3: TGTGCCAGCAGTTCCTGGAAACAGGGACAGGGCAGCGGGAGCCCTTCCTACAATGAGCAGTTCTTC. Its protein is CASSSWKQGQGSGSPSYNEQFF.

The genes are TRBV28 and TRBJ1-5; tentative D call: TRBD1 (5 bases). Germline loops: CDR1 MDHEN, CDR2 SYDVKM. The CDR3 spans 12 residues. Trimming pared 3 bases from V and 8 bases from J, leaving 8 bases between. This CDR3 reads CASSFGGEPQHF. The CDR3 DNA sequence: TGTGCCAGCAGTTTCGGAGGGGAGCCCCAGCATTTT.

The chain uses TRBV30 and TRBJ1-2; the D is unclear. Germline V gene sequence: CDR1 GTSNPN, CDR2 SVGIG (reference sequence). The CDR3 is 11 residues long. V was cut by 8 bases and J by 0 bases, with 7 bases left in between. The CDR3 DNA follows: TGTGCCCAGGAAGCTAACTATGGCTACACCTTC. Translating gives CAQEANYGYTF.

The chain links TRBV6-6 to TRBJ2-5, with 10 bases fitting TRBD1. V lost 6 bases and J lost 2; bases outside the gene matches: 6. This CDR3 has 15 amino acids. Germline V gene sequence: CDR1 MNHNY, CDR2 SVGAGI (reference sequence). The CDR3 loop reads CASSTGQGLQETQYF. CDR3 nucleotides: TGTGCCAGCAGCACGGGACAGGGGTTGCAAGAGACCCAGTACTTC.

The rearrangement uses TRBV7-2 and TRBJ2-1, with 7 bases lining up with TRBD2. V shed 5 bases and J 4 bases; nucleotides not matched to a gene: 5. This CDR3 has 14 amino acids. The V gene's germline CDR1 is SGHTA and CDR2 FQGNSA. The CDR3 sequence is CASSPTSAYNEQFF. In DNA, the CDR3 is TGTGCCAGCAGCCCCACTAGCGCTTACAATGAGCAGTTCTTC.

The rearrangement joins TRBV5-4 to TRBJ2-3; D may be TRBD2 (7 bases). The CDR3 extends over 16 amino acids. Germline CDR1 and CDR2: SGHNT and YYREEE (reference sequence). Between the trimmed V and J ends, which lost 6 bases and 4 bases, there was a span of 21 bases. CDR3 region: CASTGGRAPSADTQYF. The CDR3 DNA reads as TGTGCCAGCACCGGGGGGCGAGCGCCGAGCGCAGATACGCAGTATTTT. The full variable domain, completed using reference TRBV5-4 and TRBJ2-3, is ETGVTQSPTHLIKTRGQQVTLRCSSQSGHNTVSWYQQALGQGPQFIFQYYREEENGRGNFPPRFSGLQFPNYSSELNVNALELDDSALYLCASTGGRAPSADTQYFGPGTRLTVL.

The chain recombines TRBV10-3 with TRBJ2-3; the match to TRBD1 covers 10 bases. CDR1 is ENHRY, CDR2 SYGVKD, per germline. This CDR3 spans 16 amino acids. Losses at the gene ends were 4 bases for V and 0 bases for J; bases not matched to a gene: 4. CDR3 sequence: CAISGGQGSSTDTQYF. In DNA form, the CDR3 reads TGTGCCATCAGTGGGGGACAGGGGTCTAGCACAGATACGCAGTATTTT.

The J gene is TRBJ2-7, the V gene TRBV6-5; 8 positions match TRBD1. J gave up 5 bases and V 5 bases, and 11 bases lay outside the gene matches. The CDR3 is 15 residues long. CDR1 is MNHEY and CDR2 is SVGAGI in the germline V gene. The CDR3 loop is CASSVERTGINEQYF. CDR3 sequence (DNA): TGTGCCAGCAGTGTCGAGCGGACAGGGATCAACGAGCAGTACTTC.

V usage is TRBV7-6 and J usage is TRBJ2-3, with 15 bases that match TRBD2. The CDR3 is 18 residues long. V dropped 1 base and J dropped 7; count of bases not matched to a gene: 9. CDR1 and CDR2 from the germline V gene are SGHVS and FNYEAQ. In DNA form, the CDR3 reads TGTGCCAGCAGCTTAGGACTTGGGACTAGCGGGGGGTCATATACGCAGTATTTT. It codes for CASSLGLGTSGGSYTQYF.

The chain joins TRBV9 to TRBJ2-3, with 9 nucleotides matching TRBD2. The CDR3 has 16 residues. V was pared by 0 bases and J by 1 base, with 3 bases of the junction left unmatched. CDR1 SGDLS and CDR2 YYNGEE come from the germline V gene. The CDR3 spells CASSVGIAGGTDTQYF. The CDR3 nucleotides are TGTGCCAGCAGCGTAGGGATAGCGGGGGGCACAGATACGCAGTATTTT.

In regard to this clone: The sample has other DNA sequences that encode this CDR3 too. The chain links TRBV5-1 to TRBJ2-3; TRBD2 aligns across 9 bases. V lost 1 base to trimming and J lost 0 bases; unmatched junction nucleotides: 3. The CDR3 spans 16 residues. The V gene's germline CDR1 is SGHRS and CDR2 YFSETQ. CDR3 DNA: TGCGCCAGCAGCTTGTTGGCGGGGGGGAGCACAGATACGCAGTATTTT. It is translated as CASSLLAGGSTDTQYF.

In this sample, this clone turned up a few times. Other DNA sequences within the sample encode an identical CDR3. The chain employs TRBV5-1 and TRBJ2-1; a weak D match, TRBD1 (6 bases). Germline loops: CDR1 SGHRS, CDR2 YFSETQ. The CDR3 consists of 15 residues. Trimming shortened V by 5 bases and J by 2 bases, and 14 bases separated the two germline ends. CDR3 residues: CASSPVAGAYNEQFF. DNA of the CDR3: TGCGCCAGCAGTCCCGTCGCAGGGGCCTACAATGAGCAGTTCTTC.

The chain carries TRBV7-2 and TRBJ1-3; D gene uncertain. This CDR3 comprises 14 residues. CDR1 and CDR2 from the germline V gene are SGHTA and FQGNSA. Trimming pared 2 bases from V and 0 bases from J, leaving 5 bases between. CDR3 sequence (DNA): TGTGCCAGCAGCTTAACCTACTCTGGAAACACCATATATTTT. Protein sequence: CASSLTYSGNTIYF.

This clone was detected a few times. The chain uses TRBV28 and TRBJ2-5; TRBD2 aligns across 7 bases. The CDR3 runs 14 residues. In germline, CDR1 is MDHEN, CDR2 SYDVKM. The V segment lost 5 bases and the J segment 6 bases; nucleotides outside the gene matches: 9. Here the CDR3 DNA reads TGTGCCAGCAGTCTCGCCTCCAGCGGGAAGACCCAGTACTTC. Translating it yields CASSLASSGKTQYF.

The genes are TRBV28 and TRBJ2-7; D remains ambiguous. With 7 bases removed from V and 4 bases from J, the gap between germline ends came to 8 bases. Germline CDR1 is MDHEN and CDR2 is SYDVKM. The CDR3 is 11 amino acids. The CDR3 sequence is CASNSRYEQYF. CDR3 nucleotide sequence: TGTGCCAGCAATTCGAGATACGAGCAGTACTTC.

The chain uses TRBV11-2 and TRBJ2-3; TRBD1 matches 9 bases. The CDR3 is made up of 15 amino acids. Germline CDR1 and CDR2: SGHAT and FQNNGV. Trimming at V came to 5 bases and at J to 2 bases, leaving 5 bases not matched to a gene. The DNA of the CDR3 is TGTGCCAGCAGCGTATGGGACAGGGTCACAGATACGCAGTATTTT. Protein: CASSVWDRVTDTQYF.